The 14 T cell receptor beta chains below come from one sample, sequenced in a study of blood T cell repertoires in COVID-19. Sequencing used immunoSEQ multiplex PCR; TCRdb keeps in-frame clones, though not all of them. The profile shows some 700,000 clones, about 87% of them singletons. Sequencing used peripheral blood. Receptors originate from a woman aged 18-29 years with acute or convalescent COVID-19.

V usage is TRBV7-9 and J usage is TRBJ1-1; D is uncertain. Between the trimmed V and J ends, which lost 5 bases and 2 bases, there was a span of 9 bases. The V gene's germline CDR1 is SEHNR and CDR2 FQNEAQ (reference sequence). The CDR3 loop spans 13 amino acids. The CDR3 DNA sequence: TGTGCCAGCAGCACTGGACTAAACACTGAAGCTTTCTTT. This encodes CASSTGLNTEAFF.

The chain uses TRBV5-6 and TRBJ2-7; D uncertain. The CDR3 is 12 amino acids. The V and J ends lost 4 bases and 6 bases respectively, with 11 bases between them. The germline V gene has CDR1 SGHDT and CDR2 YYEEEE. The CDR3 region has the DNA TGTGCCAGCAGCCCGTCGTTCGGCGAGCAGTACTTC. Protein: CASSPSFGEQYF.

The CDR3 nucleotides read TGTGCCAGTAGTCCCTCAGGGCAGGGAAGCACAGATACGCAGTATTTT. Translating it yields CASSPSGQGSTDTQYF. V gene TRBV19 combines with J gene TRBJ2-3, with D possibly matching TRBD1 (5 bases). V was trimmed by 5 bases and J by 0 bases, leaving 15 bases between them. CDR3 length: 16 residues. The V gene's germline CDR1 is LNHDA and CDR2 SQIVND (reference sequence). Complete variable domain (other parts from reference TRBV19 and TRBJ2-3): DGGITQSPKYLFRKEGQNVTLSCEQNLNHDAMYWYRQDPGQGLRLIYYSQIVNDFQKGDIAEGYSVSREKKESFPLTVTSAQKNPTAFYLCASSPSGQGSTDTQYFGPGTRLTVL.

This rearrangement joins TRBV5-6 to TRBJ1-3, with a possible D match to TRBD1 (5 bases). In germline, CDR1 is SGHDT, CDR2 YYEEEE. Trimming took 4 bases from V and 9 from J, leaving 11 bases between them. The CDR3 sequence is 12 residues long. The CDR3 bases are TGTGCCAGCAGCCCGGGGAGGGGCACCATATATTTT. Translation gives CASSPGRGTIYF.

The J gene is TRBJ1-5, the V gene TRBV2; D uncertain. Trimming took off 1 base at V and 11 bases at J, with 15 bases between the two ends. This CDR3 has 14 residues. The germline gives CDR1 SNHLY, CDR2 FYNNEI. CDR3 residues: CASSEDILEVSQHF. In nucleotides, the CDR3 is TGTGCCAGCAGTGAAGACATTCTTGAGGTTTCCCAGCATTTT. Full variable domain (remainder filled in from reference TRBV2 and TRBJ1-5): EPEVTQTPSHQVTQMGQEVILRCVPISNHLYFYWYRQILGQKVEFLVSFYNNEISEKSEIFDDQFSVERPDGSNFTLKIRSTKLEDSAMYFCASSEDILEVSQHFGDGTRLSIL.

This chain links TRBV2 with TRBJ1-3; D uncertain. V was pared by 3 bases and J by 0 bases, with 3 bases between. Germline loops: CDR1 SNHLY, CDR2 FYNNEI. The CDR3 is 13 amino acids. The CDR3: CASSDNSGNTIYF. DNA of the CDR3: TGTGCCAGCAGTGACAACTCTGGAAACACCATATATTTT.

The chain employs TRBV6-6 and TRBJ2-7, with D unclear. This CDR3 has 12 residues. Trimming shortened V by 2 bases and J by 11 bases, and 13 bases separated the two germline ends. Germline V gene sequence: CDR1 MNHNY, CDR2 SVGAGI (reference sequence). The CDR3 sequence: CASSYILERKYF. The DNA for the CDR3 is TGTGCCAGCAGTTACATCCTGGAGAGGAAGTACTTC.

This rearrangement joins TRBV23-1 to TRBJ2-7; D may be TRBD1 (6 bases). TRBV23-1 is given ORF status, its function remaining uncertain. V was pared by 0 bases and J by 3 bases, with 30 bases between. The CDR3 has 21 residues. CDR3 residues: CASSQSRVIPLGTRGNYEQYF. As DNA, the CDR3 is TGCGCCAGCAGTCAATCGAGGGTGATTCCTCTAGGGACAAGGGGGAACTACGAGCAGTACTTC.

This chain uses TRBV2 with TRBJ2-7, with TRBD1 matching over 8 bases. The CDR3 spans 14 residues. J gave up 3 bases and V 7 bases, and 8 bases lay outside the gene matches. CDR1 is SNHLY and CDR2 is FYNNEI in the germline V gene. CDR3 protein: CASTFDRGNYEQYF. The CDR3 coding sequence is TGTGCCAGCACCTTCGACAGGGGAAACTACGAGCAGTACTTC.

V usage is TRBV6-5 and J usage is TRBJ1-2; 8 positions match TRBD1. With V trimmed by 6 bases and J by 1 base, 7 bases remained unmatched. CDR1 MNHEY and CDR2 SVGAGI come from the germline V gene. The CDR3 spans 15 residues. The CDR3 nucleotides read TGTGCCAGCAGGAACCGACAGGGGTTTAACTATGGCTACACCTTC. This encodes CASRNRQGFNYGYTF.

The DNA for the CDR3 is TGTGCCAGCAGTGACGAGGAGTCCTATAATTCACCCCTCCACTTT. It yields the protein CASSDEESYNSPLHF. This chain joins TRBV2 and TRBJ1-6; no definite D call. V lost 3 bases, J lost 1 base, and 7 bases lay in between. Looked up from germline, CDR1 is SNHLY and CDR2 is FYNNEI. This CDR3 has 15 residues.

This clone was recorded once. The V call is TRBV29-1, the J call TRBJ2-3; TRBD2 aligns across 8 bases. Per the germline V gene, CDR1 is SQVTM and CDR2 is ANQGSEA. The J segment lost 2 bases and the V segment lost 4 bases, leaving 2 bases of the junction unmatched. CDR3 size: 13 residues. The CDR3 DNA follows: TGCAGCGTTGCGGGGGGGTACACAGATACGCAGTATTTT. It codes for CSVAGGYTDTQYF.

The chain recombines TRBV7-9 with TRBJ2-2; D not certain. CDR3 length equals 15 residues. The V gene's germline CDR1 is SEHNR and CDR2 FQNEAQ (reference sequence). V gave up 1 base and J gave up 2 bases, with 8 bases separating them. CDR3 residues: CASSLVERNTGELFF. CDR3 nucleotide sequence: TGTGCCAGCAGCTTAGTGGAGCGAAACACCGGGGAGCTGTTTTTT.

The CDR3 reads CASSLEYRVKSYEQYF. CDR3 nucleotide sequence: TGCGCCAGCAGCTTGGAGTACAGGGTGAAATCCTACGAGCAGTACTTC. The rearrangement links TRBV5-1 to TRBJ2-7; perhaps TRBD1 as D (6 bases). The CDR3 runs 16 residues. CDR1 and CDR2 (germline): SGHRS, YFSETQ. V dropped 0 bases and J dropped 1 base, with 14 bases sitting between them.